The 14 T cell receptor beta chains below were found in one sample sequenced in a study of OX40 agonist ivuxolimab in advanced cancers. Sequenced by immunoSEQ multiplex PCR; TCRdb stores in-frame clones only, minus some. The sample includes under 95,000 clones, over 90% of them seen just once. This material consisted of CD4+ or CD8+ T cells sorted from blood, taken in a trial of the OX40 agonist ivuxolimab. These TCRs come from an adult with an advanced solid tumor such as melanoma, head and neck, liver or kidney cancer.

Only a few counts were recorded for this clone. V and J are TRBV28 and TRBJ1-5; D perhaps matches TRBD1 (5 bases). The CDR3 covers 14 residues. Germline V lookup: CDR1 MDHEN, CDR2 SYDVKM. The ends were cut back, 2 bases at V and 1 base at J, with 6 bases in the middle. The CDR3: CASSLAGSNQPQHF. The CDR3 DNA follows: TGTGCCAGCAGTTTAGCAGGGAGCAATCAGCCCCAGCATTTT.

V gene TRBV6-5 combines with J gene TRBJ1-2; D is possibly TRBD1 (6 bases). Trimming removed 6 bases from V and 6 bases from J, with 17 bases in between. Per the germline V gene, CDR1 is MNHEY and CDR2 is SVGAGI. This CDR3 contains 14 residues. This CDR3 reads CASRVGTPGDGYTF. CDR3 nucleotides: TGTGCCAGCAGGGTCGGGACACCTGGGGATGGCTACACCTTC.

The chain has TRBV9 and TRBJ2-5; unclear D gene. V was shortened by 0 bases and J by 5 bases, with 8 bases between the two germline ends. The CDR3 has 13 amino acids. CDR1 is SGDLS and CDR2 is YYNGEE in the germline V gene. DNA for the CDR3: TGTGCCAGCAGCGTAGGGTTTGGGGAGACCCAGTACTTC. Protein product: CASSVGFGETQYF.

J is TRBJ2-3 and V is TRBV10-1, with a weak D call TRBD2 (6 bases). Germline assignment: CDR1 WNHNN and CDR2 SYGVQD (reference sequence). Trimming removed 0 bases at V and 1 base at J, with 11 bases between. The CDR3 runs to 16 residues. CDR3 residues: CASSESSASGTDTQYF. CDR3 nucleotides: TGCGCCAGCAGTGAGTCGTCGGCTAGCGGCACAGATACGCAGTATTTT.

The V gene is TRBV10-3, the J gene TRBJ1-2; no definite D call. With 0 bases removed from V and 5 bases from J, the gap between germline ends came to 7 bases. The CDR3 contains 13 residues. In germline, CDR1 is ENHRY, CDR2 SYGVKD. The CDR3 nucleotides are TGTGCCATCAGTGAGTCAGAAGCGTATGGCTACACCTTC. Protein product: CAISESEAYGYTF.

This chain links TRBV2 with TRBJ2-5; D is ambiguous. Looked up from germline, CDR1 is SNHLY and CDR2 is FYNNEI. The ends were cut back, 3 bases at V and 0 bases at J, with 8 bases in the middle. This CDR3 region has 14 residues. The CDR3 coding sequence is TGTGCCAGCAGTGATTGGGAAAACCAAGAGACCCAGTACTTC. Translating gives CASSDWENQETQYF.

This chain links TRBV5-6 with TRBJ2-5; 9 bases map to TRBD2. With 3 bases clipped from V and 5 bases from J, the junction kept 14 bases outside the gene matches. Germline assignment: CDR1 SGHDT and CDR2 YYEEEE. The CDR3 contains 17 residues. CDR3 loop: CASSWGIAGVSEETQYF. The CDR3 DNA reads TGTGCCAGCAGCTGGGGAATAGCGGGAGTTTCGGAGGAGACCCAGTACTTC. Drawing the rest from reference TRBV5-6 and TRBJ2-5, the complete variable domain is DAGVTQSPTHLIKTRGQQVTLRCSPKSGHDTVSWYQQALGQGPQFIFQYYEEEERQRGNFPDRFSGHQFPNYSSELNVNALLLGDSALYLCASSWGIAGVSEETQYFGPGTRLLVL.

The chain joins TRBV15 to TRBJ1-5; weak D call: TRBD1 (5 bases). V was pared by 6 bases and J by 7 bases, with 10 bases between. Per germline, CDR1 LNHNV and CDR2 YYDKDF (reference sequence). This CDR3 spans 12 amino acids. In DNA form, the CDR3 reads TGTGCCACCAGGGGGCCCTGGCAGCCCCAGCATTTT. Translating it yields CATRGPWQPQHF.

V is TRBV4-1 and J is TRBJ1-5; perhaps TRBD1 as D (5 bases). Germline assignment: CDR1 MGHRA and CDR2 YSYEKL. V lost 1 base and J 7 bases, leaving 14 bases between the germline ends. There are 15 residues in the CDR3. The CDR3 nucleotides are TGCGCCAGCAGCCAAGCGGGCAGGGATGAGCAGCCCCAGCATTTT. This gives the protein CASSQAGRDEQPQHF.

CDR3 loop: CASSQRGQPQHF. The CDR3 region has the DNA TGCGCCAGCAGCCAAAGGGGCCAGCCCCAGCATTTT. The V and J genes are TRBV4-1 and TRBJ1-5, with TRBD1 as a possible D gene (5 bases). Deletions cut 2 bases from V and 7 bases from J, with 6 bases between. This CDR3 spans 12 amino acids. Germline CDR1 reads MGHRA; CDR2 reads YSYEKL.

The CDR3 nucleotides are TGCGCCAGCAGCCCCGGGACAGGGATGGACATTCAGTACTTC. Its protein product is CASSPGTGMDIQYF. The J gene is TRBJ2-4, the V gene TRBV5-1; 9 bases line up with TRBD1. V shed 4 bases and J 8 bases; nucleotides not matched to a gene: 7. The CDR3 consists of 14 residues. Germline CDR1 and CDR2: SGHRS and YFSETQ.

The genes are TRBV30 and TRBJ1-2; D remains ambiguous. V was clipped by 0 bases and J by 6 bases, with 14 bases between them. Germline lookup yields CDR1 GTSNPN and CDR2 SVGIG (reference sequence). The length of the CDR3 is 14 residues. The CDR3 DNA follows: TGTGCCTGGAGTGTCAATCGGATGGCGGATGGCTACACCTTC. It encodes CAWSVNRMADGYTF.

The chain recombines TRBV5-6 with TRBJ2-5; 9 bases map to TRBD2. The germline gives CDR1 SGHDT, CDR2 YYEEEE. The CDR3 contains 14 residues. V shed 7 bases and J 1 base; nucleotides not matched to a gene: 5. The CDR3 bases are TGTGCCAGCGGACCTAGCGGGACCCAAGAGACCCAGTACTTC. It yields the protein CASGPSGTQETQYF.

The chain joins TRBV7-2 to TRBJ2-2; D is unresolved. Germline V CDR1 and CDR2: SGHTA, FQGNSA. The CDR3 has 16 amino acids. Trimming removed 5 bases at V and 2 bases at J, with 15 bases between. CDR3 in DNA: TGTGCCAGCAGCCCGAGTATAACCCCCAACACCGGGGAGCTGTTTTTT. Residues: CASSPSITPNTGELFF.